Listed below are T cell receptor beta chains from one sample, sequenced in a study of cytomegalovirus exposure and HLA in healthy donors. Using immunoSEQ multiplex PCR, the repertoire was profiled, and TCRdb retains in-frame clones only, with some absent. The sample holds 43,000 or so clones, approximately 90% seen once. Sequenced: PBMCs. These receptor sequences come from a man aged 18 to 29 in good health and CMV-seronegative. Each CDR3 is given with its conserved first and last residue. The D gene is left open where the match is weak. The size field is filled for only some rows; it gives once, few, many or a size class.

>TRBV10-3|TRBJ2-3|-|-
CASEGQFTDTQYF
TGTGCCTCTGAGGGACAATTCACAGATACGCAGTATTTT
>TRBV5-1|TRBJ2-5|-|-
CASSLGGEETQYF
TGCGCCAGCAGCTTGGGAGGCGAGGAGACCCAGTACTTC
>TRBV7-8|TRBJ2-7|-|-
CASSPLYEQYF
TGTGCCAGCAGCCCCCTTTACGAGCAGTACTTC
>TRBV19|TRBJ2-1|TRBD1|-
CASSMGQGHNEQFF
TGTGCCAGTAGTATGGGACAGGGCCACAATGAGCAGTTCTTC
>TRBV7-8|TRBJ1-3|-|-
CASSSGTAGNTIYF
TGTGCCAGCAGCAGCGGGACTGCTGGAAACACCATATATTTT
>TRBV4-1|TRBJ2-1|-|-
CASSQIPTSNREQFF
TGCGCCAGCAGCCAAATCCCGACTAGTAACCGTGAGCAGTTCTTC
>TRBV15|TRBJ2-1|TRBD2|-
CATSRDVGTSSNEQFF
TGTGCCACCAGCAGAGATGTCGGGACTAGTAGTAATGAGCAGTTCTTC
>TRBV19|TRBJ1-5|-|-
CASSDTWRNQPQHF
TGTGCCAGTAGCGACACATGGCGCAATCAGCCCCAGCATTTT
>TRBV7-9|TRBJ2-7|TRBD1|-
CASKSGTASYEQYF
TGTGCCAGCAAATCCGGGACAGCTTCCTACGAGCAGTACTTC
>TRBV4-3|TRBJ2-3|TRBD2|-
CASSQDGLAGGDTQYF
TGCGCCAGCAGCCAAGATGGACTAGCGGGGGGAGATACGCAGTATTTT
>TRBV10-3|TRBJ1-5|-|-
CAISERGFNQPQHF
TGTGCCATCAGTGAAAGGGGTTTCAATCAGCCCCAGCATTTT
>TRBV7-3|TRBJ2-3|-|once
CASSLVQGGSTDTQYF
TGTGCCAGCAGCTTGGTCCAGGGGGGTAGCACAGATACGCAGTATTTT
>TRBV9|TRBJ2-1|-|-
CASSAPTVYNEQFF
TGTGCCAGCAGCGCACCGACAGTCTACAATGAGCAGTTCTTC
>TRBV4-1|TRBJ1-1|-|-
CASSQESGRTEAFF
TGCGCCAGCAGCCAAGAATCTGGGAGAACTGAAGCTTTCTTT
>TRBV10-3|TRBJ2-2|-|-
CATKLEGTGTLFF
TGTGCCACCAAACTCGAAGGAACAGGGACGTTGTTTTTT
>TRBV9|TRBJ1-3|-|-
CASSVDSSGNTIYF
TGTGCCAGCAGCGTAGACTCCTCTGGAAACACCATATATTTT
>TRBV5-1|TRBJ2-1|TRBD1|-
CASNKGDSFNNEQFF
TGCGCCAGCAACAAAGGGGACAGTTTTAACAATGAGCAGTTCTTC
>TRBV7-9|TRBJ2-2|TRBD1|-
CASSRGQGTTGELFF
TGTGCCAGCAGCCGAGGACAGGGGACCACCGGGGAGCTGTTTTTT
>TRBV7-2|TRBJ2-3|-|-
CASSLGGAGTDTQYF
TGTGCCAGCAGCTTAGGCGGGGCCGGGACAGATACGCAGTATTTT
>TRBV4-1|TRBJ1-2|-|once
CASSQVYGTAYGYTF
TGCGCCAGCAGCCAAGTCTACGGAACAGCCTATGGCTACACCTTC
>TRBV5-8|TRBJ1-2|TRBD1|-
CASSFRGTGGGYTF
TGTGCCAGCAGCTTTAGAGGGACAGGGGGTGGCTACACCTTC
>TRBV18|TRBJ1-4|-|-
CASSPQRTNEKLFF
TGTGCCAGCTCACCACAGCGAACTAATGAAAAACTGTTTTTT
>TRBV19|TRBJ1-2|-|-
CASSEAGANYGYTF
TGTGCCAGTAGTGAAGCGGGGGCGAACTATGGCTACACCTTC
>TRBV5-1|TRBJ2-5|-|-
CASSSEGRETQYF
TGCGCCAGCAGCTCGGAGGGGAGAGAGACCCAGTACTTC
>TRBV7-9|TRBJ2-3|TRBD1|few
CASRTTGFGNTQYF
TGTGCCAGCAGGACGACAGGGTTTGGAAATACGCAGTATTTT
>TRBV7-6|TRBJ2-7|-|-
CASSLAGTSSVLYF
TGTGCCAGCAGCTTAGCGGGCACTAGTTCTGTGCTGTACTTC
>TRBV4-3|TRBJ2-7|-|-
CASSQEPLSYEQYF
TGCGCCAGCAGCCAAGAGCCACTATCCTACGAGCAGTACTTC
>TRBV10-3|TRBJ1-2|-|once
CAISISGEAIRPGYTF
TGTGCCATCAGCATTTCAGGGGAAGCGATCCGTCCCGGCTACACCTTC
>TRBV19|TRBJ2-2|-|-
CASSIDRWAAELFF
TGTGCCAGTAGTATAGACAGATGGGCAGCGGAGCTGTTTTTT
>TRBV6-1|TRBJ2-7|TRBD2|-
CASSGLAGYEQYF
TGTGCCAGCAGCGGACTAGCGGGGTACGAGCAGTACTTC
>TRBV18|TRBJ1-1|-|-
CASSPLPQGSPNTEAFF
TGTGCCAGCTCACCCCTCCCACAGGGTTCGCCTAACACTGAAGCTTTCTTT
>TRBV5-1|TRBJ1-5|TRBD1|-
CASSTSGTDNQPQHF
TGCGCCAGCAGCACCTCCGGGACAGATAATCAGCCCCAGCATTTT
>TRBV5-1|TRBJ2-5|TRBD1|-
CASSLRGLGETQYF
TGCGCCAGCAGCCTCAGGGGGCTGGGTGAGACCCAGTACTTC
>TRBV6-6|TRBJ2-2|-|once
CASSRPGQNTGELFF
TGTGCCAGCAGTCGTCCGGGACAAAACACCGGGGAGCTGTTTTTT
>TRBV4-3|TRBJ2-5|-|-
CASSQGRGARIQETQYF
TGCGCCAGCAGCCAAGGTCGGGGGGCTCGAATCCAAGAGACCCAGTACTTC
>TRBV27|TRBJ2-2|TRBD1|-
CASSLQGADTGELFF
TGTGCCAGCAGCCTACAGGGGGCGGATACCGGGGAGCTGTTTTTT
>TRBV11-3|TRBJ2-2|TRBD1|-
CASSPQGGETGELFF
TGTGCCAGCAGCCCACAGGGGGGAGAGACCGGGGAGCTGTTTTTT
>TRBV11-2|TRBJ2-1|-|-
CASSLEPTGNEQFF
TGTGCCAGCAGCTTAGAGCCGACGGGCAATGAGCAGTTCTTC
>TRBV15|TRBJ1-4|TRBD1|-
CATSRERQGKDEKLFF
TGTGCCACCAGCAGAGAGCGACAGGGGAAGGATGAAAAACTGTTTTTT
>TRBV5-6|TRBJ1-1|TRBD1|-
CASSGDRGGTEAFF
TGTGCCAGCAGCGGAGACAGGGGAGGCACTGAAGCTTTCTTT